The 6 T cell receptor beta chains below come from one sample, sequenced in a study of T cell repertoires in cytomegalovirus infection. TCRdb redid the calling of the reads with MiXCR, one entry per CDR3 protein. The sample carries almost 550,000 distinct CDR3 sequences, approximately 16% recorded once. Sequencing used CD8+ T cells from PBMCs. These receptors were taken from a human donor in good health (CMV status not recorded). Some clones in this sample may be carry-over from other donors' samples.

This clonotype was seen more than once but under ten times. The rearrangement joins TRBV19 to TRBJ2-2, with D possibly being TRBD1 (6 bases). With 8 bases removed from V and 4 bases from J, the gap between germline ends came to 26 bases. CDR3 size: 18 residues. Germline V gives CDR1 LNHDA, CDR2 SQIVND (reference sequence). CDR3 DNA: TGTGCCAGTCGTTCAGGACAGCCCACGTCGCGTGGCACCGGGGAGCTGTTTTTT. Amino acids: CASRSGQPTSRGTGELFF.

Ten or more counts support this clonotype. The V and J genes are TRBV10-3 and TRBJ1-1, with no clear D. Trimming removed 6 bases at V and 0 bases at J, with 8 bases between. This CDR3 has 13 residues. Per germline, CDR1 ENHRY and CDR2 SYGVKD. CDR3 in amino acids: CAIRGGMNTEAFF. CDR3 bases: TGTGCCATCAGGGGCGGAATGAACACTGAAGCTTTCTTT.

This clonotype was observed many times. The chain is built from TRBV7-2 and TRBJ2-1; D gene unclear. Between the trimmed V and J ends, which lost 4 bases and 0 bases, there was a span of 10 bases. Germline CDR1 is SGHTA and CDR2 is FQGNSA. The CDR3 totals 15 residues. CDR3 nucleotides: TGTGCCAGCAGCTCCATACTGAGCTCCTACAATGAGCAGTTCTTC. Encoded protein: CASSSILSSYNEQFF.

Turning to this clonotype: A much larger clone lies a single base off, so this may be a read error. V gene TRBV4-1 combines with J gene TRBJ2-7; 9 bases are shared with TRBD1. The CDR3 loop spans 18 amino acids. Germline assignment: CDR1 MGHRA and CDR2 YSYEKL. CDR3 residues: CANSQGPVGTGNSYEQYF. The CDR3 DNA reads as TGCGCCAACAGCCAAGGCCCTGTGGGGACAGGGAACTCCTACGAGCAGTACTTC.

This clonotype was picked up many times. The CDR3 DNA reads as TGTGCCAGCAGATTCACAGGGGGCTGGGACACCTTC. The encoded protein is CASRFTGGWDTF. The J gene is TRBJ1-2, the V gene TRBV28; 9 bases are shared with TRBD1. Germline CDR1 and CDR2: MDHEN and SYDVKM. The CDR3 runs 12 residues. With 6 bases clipped from V and 12 bases from J, the junction kept 8 bases outside the gene matches.

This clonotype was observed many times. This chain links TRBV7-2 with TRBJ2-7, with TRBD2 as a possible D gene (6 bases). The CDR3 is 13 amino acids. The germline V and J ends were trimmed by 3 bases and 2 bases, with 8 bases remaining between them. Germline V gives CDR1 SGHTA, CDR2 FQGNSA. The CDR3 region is CASSFGSTYEQYF. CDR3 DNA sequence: TGTGCCAGCAGCTTCGGGAGTACCTACGAGCAGTACTTC.